This is a list of T cell receptor beta chains from one sample in a study of T cell changes during pregnancy in multiple sclerosis. Assay: immunoSEQ multiplex PCR; the TCRdb copy retains only in-frame clones and omits some. The table records roughly 62,000 clones, roughly 87% of them present only once. The source material was peripheral blood, sampled in the first trimester of pregnancy. Source of these receptors: a female donor with multiple sclerosis, enrolled in a pregnancy study. Both conserved end residues are part of each CDR3. The D gene is left open where the match is weak. Rows give clone size only sometimes, using once, few, many, or a class for an expanded clone.

d_gene	abundance	v_gene	len	j_gene	CDR3nt	CDR3aa
TRBD2	.	TRBV4-2	16	TRBJ2-1	TGTGCCAGCAGCCAAGACCCCAGCGGGGGGCGCAATGAGCAGTTCTTC	CASSQDPSGGRNEQFF
.	.	TRBV9	14	TRBJ2-5	TGTGCCAGCAGCGTAGGGAGCGGTTGGGAGACCCAGTACTTC	CASSVGSGWETQYF
TRBD1	.	TRBV11-2	13	TRBJ1-1	TGTGCCAGCAACTTTCTCTCACAGGGGTACGCTTTCTTT	CASNFLSQGYAFF
TRBD2	.	TRBV7-9	19	TRBJ2-3	TGTGCCAGCAGCCCCACGTGGTGGGGACTAGCGTCTAGCACAGATACGCAGTATTTT	CASSPTWWGLASSTDTQYF
TRBD2	.	TRBV7-6	18	TRBJ2-5	TGTGCCAGCAGCTTCACGTCTATGTCTAGCGGGTACCTGGAGACCCAGTACTTC	CASSFTSMSSGYLETQYF
TRBD1	.	TRBV19	15	TRBJ2-2	TGTGCCAGTAGTATAGTCTTCCAGGGGGCCGGGGAGCTGTTTTTT	CASSIVFQGAGELFF
TRBD1	.	TRBV27	16	TRBJ2-5	TGTGCCAGCAGTTTATGGGGACAGGGGGAGAAAGAGACCCAGTACTTC	CASSLWGQGEKETQYF
.	few	TRBV9	17	TRBJ1-6	TGTGCCAGCAGCGTAGATCTGGTTAGCTCCTATAATTCACCCCTCCACTTT	CASSVDLVSSYNSPLHF
.	.	TRBV4-3	17	TRBJ1-1	TGCGCCAGCAGTCCAAACCTGGGGGCGAGGTTGAACACTGAAGCTTTCTTT	CASSPNLGARLNTEAFF
.	.	TRBV7-2	14	TRBJ1-2	TGTGCCAGCAGCTTGATCGAACAGGGTGGTGGCTACACCTTC	CASSLIEQGGGYTF
.	.	TRBV14	14	TRBJ2-7	TGTGCCAGCAGCCAAAGTAGCAGCCACTACGAGCAGTACTTC	CASSQSSSHYEQYF
.	.	TRBV5-1	13	TRBJ1-1	TGCGCCAGCAGCTTCAACAGCAACACTGAAGCTTTCTTT	CASSFNSNTEAFF
.	.	TRBV19	15	TRBJ1-2	TGTGCCAGTAGTCCTCGGACAGCCGAACACTATGGCTACACCTTC	CASSPRTAEHYGYTF
TRBD2	.	TRBV9	16	TRBJ2-5	TGTGCCAGCAGCATAGGAAATGGGGGGGGGCAAGAGACCCAGTACTTC	CASSIGNGGGQETQYF
TRBD1	.	TRBV6-1	16	TRBJ1-1	TGTGCCAGCAGTGAGCTCGACAGGGGGCAGGACACTGAAGCTTTCTTT	CASSELDRGQDTEAFF
TRBD2	.	TRBV7-2	14	TRBJ2-7	TGTGCCAGCAGCTCGGGACTAGCGGGGGGCGAGCAGTACTTC	CASSSGLAGGEQYF
.	.	TRBV6-1	14	TRBJ1-2	TGTGCCAGCAGTTATACTCAGGGAGGCTATGGCTACACCTTC	CASSYTQGGYGYTF
.	once	TRBV9	14	TRBJ2-7	TGTGCCAGCAGCGTAGAGTTGGGCCGCTACGAGCAGTACTTC	CASSVELGRYEQYF
TRBD2	.	TRBV25-1	18	TRBJ2-5	TGTGCCAGCAGTGAACTAAGGACTAGCGACTCCATCCAAGAGACCCAGTACTTC	CASSELRTSDSIQETQYF
.	.	TRBV10-1	13	TRBJ1-3	TGCGCCAGCAGCGCGACAGTTGGAAACACCATATATTTT	CASSATVGNTIYF
TRBD2	.	TRBV2	14	TRBJ2-7	TGTGCCAGCAGTGAACGCGGGAGATCTTCCGAGCAGTACTTC	CASSERGRSSEQYF
.	.	TRBV2	13	TRBJ2-3	TGTGCCGCACCGGGAGAATTCACAGATACGCAGTATTTT	CAAPGEFTDTQYF
.	.	TRBV7-8	17	TRBJ1-5	TGTGCCAGCAGCGCCAACGGGGGGTTCTGGAGCAATCAGCCCCAGCATTTT	CASSANGGFWSNQPQHF
TRBD1	.	TRBV6-1	14	TRBJ2-7	TGTGCCAGCAGTGCGGGGACAGGGGGTTACGAGCAGTACTTC	CASSAGTGGYEQYF
TRBD1	.	TRBV5-1	14	TRBJ2-3	TGCGCCAGCAGCTGGGACAGAATAACAGATACGCAGTATTTT	CASSWDRITDTQYF
.	.	TRBV6-5	14	TRBJ2-1	TGTGCCAGCAGTTACCTTCAAACAGGGCATGAGCAGTTCTTC	CASSYLQTGHEQFF
.	.	TRBV6-1	13	TRBJ1-1	TGTGCCACGGGGGGGCGCCGGTACACTGAAGCTTTCTTT	CATGGRRYTEAFF
.	.	TRBV29-1	14	TRBJ1-3	TGCAGCGTTGAAAGCTCCGGGGCTGGAAACACCATATATTTT	CSVESSGAGNTIYF
TRBD1	once	TRBV29-1	15	TRBJ1-2	TGCAGCGTTGAGGGGTTGGGACAGGGGATGTATGGCTACACCTTC	CSVEGLGQGMYGYTF
.	.	TRBV5-1	15	TRBJ2-2	TGCGCCAGCAGCTTGGTCACAGCCAACACCGGGGAGCTGTTTTTT	CASSLVTANTGELFF
.	.	TRBV27	15	TRBJ1-1	TGTGCCAGCAGTTCGTCAGGGGCCGTGAACACTGAAGCTTTCTTT	CASSSSGAVNTEAFF
.	.	TRBV19	16	TRBJ1-2	TGTGCCAGTAGAAACAACCTCGTCGGGATTGACTATGGCTACACCTTC	CASRNNLVGIDYGYTF
.	.	TRBV7-3	14	TRBJ1-1	TGTGCCAGCAGCCTTTACAGGGATAGCACTGAAGCTTTCTTT	CASSLYRDSTEAFF
.	.	TRBV27	13	TRBJ2-7	TGTGCCAGCAGGACAGTGGGGTCCTACGAGCAGTACTTC	CASRTVGSYEQYF
TRBD2	few	TRBV19	14	TRBJ2-7	TGTGCCGCCGCTAGCGGCCAGGACCCCTACGAGCAGTACTTC	CAAASGQDPYEQYF
.	.	TRBV5-1	14	TRBJ2-1	TGCGCCAGCAGCTTGGCAAGGACACCCAATGAGCAGTTCTTC	CASSLARTPNEQFF
.	.	TRBV7-8	15	TRBJ2-2	TGTGCCAGCAGAGGGTGGGGGGGGCAGGGCGGGGAGCTGTTTTTT	CASRGWGGQGGELFF
.	.	TRBV29-1	17	TRBJ2-1	TGCAGCGTTGAGCCGGCCTCCAAGGCGGGCTCCTACAATGAGCAGTTCTTC	CSVEPASKAGSYNEQFF
.	.	TRBV2	13	TRBJ1-1	TGTGCCAGCAGTGACCTCGGGGGATGGTCAGCTTTCTTT	CASSDLGGWSAFF
TRBD2	.	TRBV10-1	15	TRBJ2-5	TGCGCCAGCAGTGAACAAGCGGGAGCCTTGAAGACCCAGTACTTC	CASSEQAGALKTQYF
TRBD1	.	TRBV19	13	TRBJ1-2	TGTGCCAGTAGGACAGGGCCATCCTATGGCTACACCTTC	CASRTGPSYGYTF
TRBD1	few	TRBV11-2	15	TRBJ1-3	TGTGCCAGCAGTTGGACAGGGGGCTCAGGAAACACCATATATTTT	CASSWTGGSGNTIYF